The 12 T cell receptor beta chains reported below all come from one sample, sequenced in a study of T cells in narcolepsy. Repertoires were generated with immunoSEQ multiplex PCR, while TCRdb's copy carries only in-frame clones and drops some. Of around 31,000 clones in the sample, roughly 87% are singletons; the top ten hold around 3%. The specimen sequenced was CD45RA- memory CD4+ T cells from PBMCs. These receptors originate from a human donor with narcolepsy.

This chain joins TRBV7-3 and TRBJ2-1; 8 nucleotides agree with TRBD2. Trimming removed 5 bases from V and 2 bases from J; junction bases left unmatched: 5. This CDR3 has 15 amino acids. Germline values: CDR1 SGHTA, CDR2 FQGTGA. The CDR3 loop reads CASSPRGGPYNEQFF. The CDR3 DNA follows: TGTGCCAGCAGCCCACGGGGGGGGCCCTACAATGAGCAGTTCTTC.

The J gene is TRBJ1-1, the V gene TRBV30; 8 positions match TRBD1. The V segment lost 1 base and the J segment 4 bases; nucleotides outside the gene matches: 2. CDR1 GTSNPN and CDR2 SVGIG come from the germline V gene (reference sequence). This CDR3 contains 13 residues. CDR3 region: CAWSATGVTEAFF. The CDR3 DNA reads TGTGCCTGGAGTGCGACAGGGGTCACTGAAGCTTTCTTT.

V is TRBV25-1 and J is TRBJ2-7; a possible D gene is TRBD1 (6 bases). The CDR3 sequence is 15 residues long. Germline lookup yields CDR1 MGHDK and CDR2 SYGVNS. V gave up 7 bases and J gave up 4 bases, with 20 bases separating them. The CDR3 DNA reads TGTGCCAGCACCCCTGACGGGACATCTATTTACGAGCAGTACTTC. Encoded protein: CASTPDGTSIYEQYF.

This clone has just a few counts. This chain joins TRBV5-1 and TRBJ2-2; 7 positions agree with TRBD2. With V trimmed by 4 bases and J by 1 base, 13 bases remained unmatched. This CDR3 has 18 residues. Germline V gene lookup returns CDR1 SGHRS and CDR2 YFSETQ. The CDR3: CASSGPSRGDLNTGELFF. The CDR3 DNA sequence: TGCGCCAGCAGCGGACCGAGCCGGGGGGACCTGAACACCGGGGAGCTGTTTTTT.

This chain uses TRBV5-1 with TRBJ1-6; 7 nucleotides align to TRBD1. The germline V gene encodes CDR1 SGHRS and CDR2 YFSETQ. The V segment lost 4 bases and the J segment 9 bases; nucleotides outside the gene matches: 13. CDR3 length: 16 amino acids. CDR3 bases: TGCGCCAGCAGCCCCCAACAGGGGTTCATCGGTTCACCCCTCCACTTT. It codes for CASSPQQGFIGSPLHF.

CDR3 sequence reads: CASSLFTAENQPQHF. In nucleotides, the CDR3 is TGTGCCAGCAGCTTGTTTACGGCAGAAAATCAGCCCCAGCATTTT. This chain uses TRBV5-5 with TRBJ1-5; no definite D call. Germline V lookup: CDR1 SGHKS, CDR2 YYEKEE (reference sequence). V lost 1 base and J 4 bases, leaving 12 bases between the germline ends. CDR3 length equals 15 residues.

The genes are TRBV10-1 and TRBJ1-1; D may be TRBD1 (6 bases). V was clipped by 6 bases and J by 1 base, with 9 bases between them. This CDR3 is built from 13 residues. Germline V gives CDR1 WNHNN, CDR2 SYGVQD (reference sequence). DNA for the CDR3: TGCGCCAGCAGGAGGGGGGCGAACACTGAAGCTTTCTTT. It translates to CASRRGANTEAFF.

This rearrangement joins TRBV5-6 to TRBJ2-3, with 11 positions matching TRBD2. The CDR3 runs to 18 residues. Germline CDR1 SGHDT, CDR2 YYEEEE. With 3 bases clipped from V and 0 bases from J, the junction kept 9 bases outside the gene matches. The DNA for the CDR3 is TGTGCCAGCAGCTCTAGCGGGGGGTATACAACTAGCACAGATACGCAGTATTTT. Protein: CASSSSGGYTTSTDTQYF.

V usage is TRBV27 and J usage is TRBJ1-6, with D unclear. This CDR3 comprises 14 residues. Germline V gives CDR1 MNHEY, CDR2 SMNVEV (reference sequence). The V gene lost 6 bases and the J gene lost 5 bases, with 11 bases spanning the gap. CDR3 loop: CASSLGFDNSPLHF. In DNA form, the CDR3 reads TGTGCCAGCAGCTTAGGGTTTGATAATTCACCCCTCCACTTT.

The chain links TRBV5-1 to TRBJ2-2; tentatively, D is TRBD1 or TRBD2 (5 bases each). The CDR3 is 15 residues long. Germline V gives CDR1 SGHRS, CDR2 YFSETQ. Trimming shortened V by 3 bases and J by 1 base, and 10 bases separated the two germline ends. The CDR3 here is CASSWGPQNTGELFF. For the CDR3, the DNA is TGCGCCAGCAGCTGGGGACCGCAGAACACCGGGGAGCTGTTTTTT.

This chain links TRBV10-3 with TRBJ2-1; 8 nucleotides line up with TRBD2. The CDR3 is made up of 11 amino acids. Germline CDR1 and CDR2: ENHRY and SYGVKD. V was pared by 5 bases and J by 9 bases, with 0 bases of the junction left unmatched. This chain's CDR3 is CAISLAGEQFF. The CDR3 DNA follows: TGTGCCATCAGTCTAGCGGGTGAGCAGTTCTTC.

The rearrangement links TRBV10-3 to TRBJ1-2; possible D gene TRBD1, 5 bases. The V gene lost 3 bases and the J gene lost 9 bases, with 17 bases spanning the gap. The CDR3 length is 14 residues. Germline-derived CDR1 and CDR2 are ENHRY and SYGVKD. CDR3 DNA sequence: TGTGCCATCAGTGATCCCCGGGACGTGGGGAGCTACACCTTC. Translated, it gives CAISDPRDVGSYTF.